Sequencing of this T cell receptor (beta chain) was carried out in a study of CD8+ T cells in alopecia areata. The table lists this clone with a few counts. The antigen is unknown. The treatment denotes: oral pan-JAK inhibitor, 5-10 mg twice daily. Peripheral blood and lesional scalp punch biopsies came from alopecia areata patients. Both CD4+ and CD8+ T cells were separated by sorting PBMCs. Germline lookup yields CDR1 SQVTM and CDR2 ANQGSEA. The CDR3 runs to 13 residues. V was trimmed by 5 bases and J by 3 bases, leaving 10 bases between them. Following extraction, RNA underwent reverse transcription to cDNA, which served as the sequencing template. Here immunoSEQ multiplex PCR was the method, and the copy in TCRdb shows in-frame clones only, minus some. The repertoire has 150,000 to 200,000 clones, around three fifths of them found once; the top ten carry over 1%. Study outcomes and limitations: Only one nonresponder was present, which leaves the link between baseline CD8+ expansion and response uncertain.

V usage is TRBV29-1 and J usage is TRBJ2-2, with D possibly matching TRBD2 (5 bases). This sequence was found in a human donor with alopecia areata. This specimen consisted of CD4+ T cells sorted from blood, obtained at week 24, from a patient treated with tofacitinib. The CDR3 coding sequence is TGCAGCGTTCGGGGAACGGACACCGGGGAGCTGTTTTTT. It is translated as CSVRGTDTGELFF.